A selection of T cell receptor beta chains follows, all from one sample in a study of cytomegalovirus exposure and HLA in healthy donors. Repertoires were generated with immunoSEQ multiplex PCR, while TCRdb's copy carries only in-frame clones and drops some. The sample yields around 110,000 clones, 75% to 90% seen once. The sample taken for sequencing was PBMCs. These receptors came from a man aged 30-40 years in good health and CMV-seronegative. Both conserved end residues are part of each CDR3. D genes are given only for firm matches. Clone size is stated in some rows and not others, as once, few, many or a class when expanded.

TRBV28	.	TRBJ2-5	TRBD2	TGTGCCAGCACCCCCTTTGGTAGCGGGGCGCCGGGAGAGACCCAGTACTTC	CASTPFGSGAPGETQYF
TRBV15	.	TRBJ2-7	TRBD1	TGTGCCACCAGCAGAGGCGGACAGGGAACCTACGAGCAGTACTTC	CATSRGGQGTYEQYF
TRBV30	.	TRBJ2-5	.	TGTGCCTGGAGCACGACTCGGGAGACCCAGTACTTC	CAWSTTRETQYF
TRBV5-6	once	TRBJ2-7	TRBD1	TGTGCCAGCAGCGCTGGGACAGCTTACTCCTACGAGCAGTACTTC	CASSAGTAYSYEQYF
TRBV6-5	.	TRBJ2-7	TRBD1	TGTGCCAGCAGAGCCGGGACAGGGGATTCCTACGAGCAGTACTTC	CASRAGTGDSYEQYF
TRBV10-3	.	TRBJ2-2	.	TGTGCCATCAGTGACCCCGGTACGCATGCGAACACCGGGGAGCTGTTTTTT	CAISDPGTHANTGELFF
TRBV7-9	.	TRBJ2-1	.	TGTGCCAGCAGCCCGCGAGGAGGGGGGGAAGATGAGCAGTTCTTC	CASSPRGGGEDEQFF
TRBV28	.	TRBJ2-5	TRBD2	TGTGCCAGCAGTTTCATGCGGGGGGGGGAGACCCAGTACTTC	CASSFMRGGETQYF
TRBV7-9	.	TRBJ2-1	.	TGTGCCAGCAGCCAGCGGACAGCTTTATCCTACAATGAGCAGTTCTTC	CASSQRTALSYNEQFF
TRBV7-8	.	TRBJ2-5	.	TGTGCCAGCAGCTTAGCGGACAGTTGGGTTCCTCAAGAGACCCAGTACTTC	CASSLADSWVPQETQYF
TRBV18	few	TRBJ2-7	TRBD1	TGTGCCAGCTCCCCCGGGACAGTTCACTCCTACGAGCAGTACTTC	CASSPGTVHSYEQYF
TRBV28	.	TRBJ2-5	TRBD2	TGTGCCAGCAGTCTAGCGGGGGGGCCGGAGACCCAGTACTTC	CASSLAGGPETQYF
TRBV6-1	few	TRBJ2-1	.	TGTGCCAGCTCCCCTCGGGGTTCCTACAATGAGCAGTTCTTC	CASSPRGSYNEQFF
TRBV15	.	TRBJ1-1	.	TGTGCCACCAGCAGAGAGCGGGGGCGGAACACTGAAGCTTTCTTT	CATSRERGRNTEAFF
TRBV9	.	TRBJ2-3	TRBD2	TGTGCCAGCAGCGGAGGACTAGTCCCAGATACGCAGTATTTT	CASSGGLVPDTQYF
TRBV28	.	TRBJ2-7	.	TGTGCCAGCAGTTTATTGGAGTACGAGCAGTACTTC	CASSLLEYEQYF
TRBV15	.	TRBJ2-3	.	TGTGCCACCAGCTCCCGGTCAGGGGGGAGGACAGATACGCAGTATTTT	CATSSRSGGRTDTQYF
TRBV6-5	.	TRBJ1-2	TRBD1	TGTGCCAGCAGTGCCCAGGGGGCCGGTATATATGGCTACACCTTC	CASSAQGAGIYGYTF
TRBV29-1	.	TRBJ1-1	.	TGCAGCGTTGGCGGGGCGTTGAACACTGAAGCTTTCTTT	CSVGGALNTEAFF
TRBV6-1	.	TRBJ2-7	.	TGTGCCAGCCTGGGAGGCCAGGATATCTACGAGCAGTACTTC	CASLGGQDIYEQYF
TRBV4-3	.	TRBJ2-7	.	TGCGCCAGCAGCCAAGCGGAGGGGCTGGCGGGGTACGAGCAGTACTTC	CASSQAEGLAGYEQYF
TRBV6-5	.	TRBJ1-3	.	TGTGCCAGCAGTCTCGCGGACACCATATATTTT	CASSLADTIYF
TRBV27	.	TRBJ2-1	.	TGTGCCAGCAGCCTGACAGGTGATCACAATGAGCAGTTCTTC	CASSLTGDHNEQFF
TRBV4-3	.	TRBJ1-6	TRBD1	TGCGCCAGCAGCCTCTCGGGACAGGGGGATTCACCCCTCCACTTT	CASSLSGQGDSPLHF